This passage covers 31 T cell receptor beta chains from one sample sequenced in a study of blood T cell repertoires in COVID-19. TCRdb's copy holds only in-frame clones and misses some; the assay was immunoSEQ multiplex PCR. The sample shows 220,000 or so clones, around 80% of them seen only once. Sequencing input: peripheral blood. Every receptor here comes from a woman older than 75 with acute or convalescent COVID-19.

This chain joins TRBV5-4 and TRBJ2-5, with D tentatively TRBD1 (6 bases). V was pared by 2 bases and J by 4 bases, with 12 bases between. The germline V gene has CDR1 SGHNT and CDR2 YYREEE (reference sequence). This CDR3 contains 14 residues. The CDR3 here is CASSFPGEGETQYF. The DNA for the CDR3 is TGTGCCAGCAGCTTCCCAGGGGAAGGAGAGACCCAGTACTTC. Using reference TRBV5-4 and TRBJ2-5 for the parts outside the CDR3, the full variable domain is ETGVTQSPTHLIKTRGQQVTLRCSSQSGHNTVSWYQQALGQGPQFIFQYYREEENGRGNFPPRFSGLQFPNYSSELNVNALELDDSALYLCASSFPGEGETQYFGPGTRLLVL.

This sequence joins TRBV3-1 (or the pseudogene TRBV3-2) and TRBJ2-5; weak D call: TRBD1 (6 bases). The length of the CDR3 is 13 residues. In germline, CDR1 is LGHDT, CDR2 YNNKEL (reference sequence). Trimming left V 5 bases short and J 5 bases short, with 12 bases between. The CDR3 reads CASSARGRETQYF. DNA for the CDR3: TGTGCCAGCAGCGCCAGGGGTAGGGAGACCCAGTACTTC.

This chain connects TRBV7-9 to TRBJ2-3; no clear D gene. The CDR3 is 16 residues long. Trimming shortened V by 5 bases and J by 3 bases, and 18 bases separated the two germline ends. Germline-derived CDR1 and CDR2 are SEHNR and FQNEAQ (reference sequence). CDR3 sequence reads: CASSTPRGRLTDTQYF. The CDR3 nucleotides read TGTGCCAGCAGCACCCCTCGCGGTAGGCTAACAGATACGCAGTATTTT.

The rearrangement uses TRBV7-9 and TRBJ2-5, with D unresolved. Looked up from germline, CDR1 is SEHNR and CDR2 is FQNEAQ (reference sequence). The ends were cut back, 1 base at V and 4 bases at J, with 10 bases in the middle. This CDR3 region has 14 residues. Here the CDR3 DNA reads TGTGCCAGCAGCTTAGGAGAAATACGAGAGACCCAGTACTTC. The encoded protein is CASSLGEIRETQYF.

The chain is built from TRBV6-5 and TRBJ2-7, with 7 bases identical to TRBD1. Germline values: CDR1 MNHEY, CDR2 SVGAGI. The trim removed 6 bases at V and 2 bases at J, leaving 10 bases unmatched. This CDR3 region has 15 residues. As DNA, the CDR3 is TGTGCCAGCAGACTCTCGGGACAGCAAACCTACGAGCAGTACTTC. Protein: CASRLSGQQTYEQYF.

This clone was found a few times. The J gene is TRBJ2-2, the V gene TRBV5-4; D remains unclear. The CDR3 has 13 residues. The germline V gene encodes CDR1 SGHNT and CDR2 YYREEE (reference sequence). V was clipped by 5 bases and J by 5 bases, with 10 bases between them. In DNA, the CDR3 is TGTGCCAGCAGACAGTTAGAAACCGGGGAGCTGTTTTTT. Amino acid sequence: CASRQLETGELFF.

The rearrangement joins TRBV7-2 to TRBJ1-4; 10 bases are a match to TRBD1. After removal of 5 bases from V and 7 bases from J, the junction contained 7 bases not matched to a gene. The CDR3 has 15 amino acids. Per the germline V gene, CDR1 is SGHTA and CDR2 is FQGNSA. The CDR3 DNA reads as TGTGCCAGCAGCCCCTGGACAGGGGGGGGTGAAAAACTGTTTTTT. Its translation: CASSPWTGGGEKLFF.

The V call is TRBV6-5, the J call TRBJ2-6; D perhaps matches TRBD1 (6 bases). CDR1 and CDR2 (germline): MNHEY, SVGAGI. The CDR3 runs 15 residues. V was shortened by 5 bases and J by 1 base, with 9 bases between the two germline ends. The chain's CDR3 is CASSNTGSGANVLTF. DNA for the CDR3: TGTGCCAGCAGTAACACAGGGTCTGGGGCCAACGTCCTGACTTTC.

This CDR3 reads CASSPGSGQGRQPQHF. Written as DNA, the CDR3 is TGTGCCAGCAGCCCCGGATCGGGACAGGGTCGCCAGCCCCAGCATTTT. V gene TRBV3-1 (or the pseudogene TRBV3-2) combines with J gene TRBJ1-5, with TRBD1 matching over 9 bases. V lost 4 bases to trimming and J lost 7 bases; unmatched junction nucleotides: 11. CDR1 is LGHDT, CDR2 YNNKEL, per germline (reference sequence). CDR3 length: 16 amino acids.

The chain joins TRBV7-9 to TRBJ1-5; a possible D gene is TRBD1 (5 bases). Trimming pared 3 bases from V and 6 bases from J, leaving 9 bases between. The CDR3 is 13 residues long. Germline CDR1 reads SEHNR; CDR2 reads FQNEAQ (reference sequence). This chain's CDR3 is CASSLGGGQPQHF. The CDR3 DNA reads as TGTGCCAGCAGCTTGGGGGGTGGTCAGCCCCAGCATTTT.

This chain links TRBV27 with TRBJ2-2; the D is unclear. The V end lost 6 bases, the J end lost 8 bases, and 7 bases lay between the germline ends. The CDR3 loop spans 11 amino acids. Germline V CDR1 and CDR2: MNHEY, SMNVEV (reference sequence). CDR3 residues: CASSQLGELFF. The CDR3 bases are TGTGCCAGCAGCCAATTGGGGGAGCTGTTTTTT.

V gene TRBV7-9 combines with J gene TRBJ2-7, with D possibly being TRBD2 (6 bases). The CDR3 spans 15 residues. Per germline, CDR1 SEHNR and CDR2 FQNEAQ (reference sequence). Trimming took off 1 base at V and 1 base at J, with 11 bases between the two ends. As DNA, the CDR3 is TGTGCCAGCAGCTTAGGTAGCGGCAGATCCTACGAGCAGTACTTC. Translated: CASSLGSGRSYEQYF.

This rearrangement joins TRBV28 to TRBJ1-5; 7 bases align to TRBD1. The junction had 9 bases not matched to a gene; V was cut back by 3 bases and J by 4 bases. The CDR3 is made up of 16 amino acids. From germline, CDR1 is MDHEN and CDR2 SYDVKM. CDR3 amino acids: CASSFSWGQPNQPQHF. CDR3 DNA sequence: TGTGCCAGCAGTTTTAGTTGGGGACAGCCAAATCAGCCCCAGCATTTT. Looking up the rest from reference TRBV28 and TRBJ1-5 gives the full variable domain: DVKVTQSSRYLVKRTGEKVFLECVQDMDHENMFWYRQDPGLGLRLIYFSYDVKMKEKGDIPEGYSVSREKKERFSLILESASTNQTSMYLCASSFSWGQPNQPQHFGDGTRLSIL.

This clone was observed a handful of times. The V call is TRBV9, the J call TRBJ2-5; D might be TRBD1 (6 bases). CDR3 length: 14 residues. The germline V gene has CDR1 SGDLS and CDR2 YYNGEE. With 4 bases removed from V and 0 bases from J, the gap between germline ends came to 10 bases. The DNA for the CDR3 is TGTGCCAGCAGCCCCTGGACAGACCAAGAGACCCAGTACTTC. Encoded protein: CASSPWTDQETQYF.

The rearrangement joins TRBV12-2 to TRBJ2-3; the table assigns TRBD2, which was not confirmed against the DNA. TRBV12-2 counts as a pseudogene. The CDR3 has 16 amino acids. The CDR3 bases are TGTGCAAGTCGGAGACTAGCGGGATGGGACACAGATACGCAGTATTTT. Translation: CASRRLAGWDTDTQYF.

This chain links TRBV9 with TRBJ2-7, with a weak D call TRBD2 (6 bases). Germline V CDR1 and CDR2: SGDLS, YYNGEE. The CDR3 has 16 amino acids. The germline V and J ends were trimmed by 0 bases and 2 bases, with 15 bases remaining between them. This CDR3 is CASSVGGGGDAYEQYF. The CDR3, as DNA: TGTGCCAGCAGCGTAGGGGGTGGAGGGGACGCCTACGAGCAGTACTTC.

This clone was recorded a few times. The chain couples TRBV3-1 (or the pseudogene TRBV3-2) to TRBJ2-6, with TRBD1 matching over 9 bases. Germline CDR1 is LGHDT and CDR2 is YNNKEL (reference sequence). The CDR3 is 18 residues long. Unmatched junction bases numbered 9, after V lost 3 bases and J lost 3 bases. The CDR3 nucleotides read TGTGCCAGCAGCCACCTAGACAGGGGGTGGGGTGGGGCCAACGTCCTGACTTTC. Amino acid sequence: CASSHLDRGWGGANVLTF.

V usage is TRBV5-1 and J usage is TRBJ1-2; 10 bases agree with TRBD1. CDR3 length: 14 amino acids. Losses at the gene ends were 4 bases for V and 5 bases for J; bases not matched to a gene: 5. Germline lookup yields CDR1 SGHRS and CDR2 YFSETQ. The CDR3 spells CASSTSDRGYGYTF. The CDR3 DNA sequence: TGCGCCAGCAGCACCTCGGACAGGGGGTATGGCTACACCTTC.

V and J are TRBV19 and TRBJ2-2, with 7 positions matching TRBD1. The ends lost 7 bases at V and 5 bases at J; junction bases unmatched: 10. In germline, CDR1 is LNHDA, CDR2 SQIVND (reference sequence). CDR3 length: 15 amino acids. This CDR3 is CASTVLRGLTGELFF. In DNA form, the CDR3 reads TGTGCCAGTACCGTTCTCAGGGGGTTAACCGGGGAGCTGTTTTTT.

The CDR3 nucleotides are TGTGCCAGCAGCACGGACAGGGGAGTCACCTACGAGCAGTACTTC. As protein: CASSTDRGVTYEQYF. The genes are TRBV7-9 and TRBJ2-7, with 9 bases that match TRBD1. The ends lost 5 bases at V and 2 bases at J; junction bases unmatched: 7. The CDR3 contains 15 residues. Germline V gene data show CDR1 as SEHNR and CDR2 as FQNEAQ (reference sequence).

The V and J genes are TRBV27 and TRBJ2-1, with 12 bases that match TRBD2. Germline V gives CDR1 MNHEY, CDR2 SMNVEV (reference sequence). CDR3 length: 15 amino acids. V gave up 3 bases and J gave up 8 bases; unmatched junction bases: 5. As DNA, the CDR3 is TGTGCCAGCAGTTTGCTAGCGGGGGGGCCTTATGAGCAGTTCTTC. This translates into CASSLLAGGPYEQFF.

The chain is built from TRBV5-1 and TRBJ2-3; the match to TRBD2 covers 15 bases. The V gene end was trimmed by 4 bases and the J gene end by 3 bases; junction bases not matched to a gene: 6. CDR1 and CDR2 (germline): SGHRS, YFSETQ. The CDR3 is 17 residues long. Here the CDR3 DNA reads TGCGCCAGCAGCCACGGACTAGCGGGAGGGGAGACAGATACGCAGTATTTT. It encodes CASSHGLAGGETDTQYF.

The rearrangement links TRBV9 to TRBJ2-6; a possible D gene is TRBD1 (6 bases). The length of the CDR3 is 16 residues. The V and J ends lost 4 bases and 5 bases respectively, with 16 bases between them. Germline CDR1 is SGDLS and CDR2 is YYNGEE. Here the CDR3 DNA reads TGTGCCAGCAGCCCTGGGTTGGGGGCTCGGGCCAACGTCCTGACTTTC. It specifies CASSPGLGARANVLTF. The full variable domain, in which reference TRBV9 and TRBJ2-6 provide the parts outside the CDR3, is DSGVTQTPKHLITATGQRVTLRCSPRSGDLSVYWYQQSLDQGLQFLIQYYNGEERAKGNILERFSAQQFPDLHSELNLSSLELGDSALYFCASSPGLGARANVLTFGAGSRLTVL.

V and J are TRBV18 and TRBJ2-1; 12 positions agree with TRBD1. The ends lost 4 bases at V and 0 bases at J; junction bases unmatched: 13. The CDR3 covers 20 residues. The germline gives CDR1 KGHSH, CDR2 LQKENI. The CDR3 nucleotides read TGTGCCAGCTCACAAGGTCGGGGACAGGGGGCCGGGAGCTCCTACAATGAGCAGTTCTTC. Translated: CASSQGRGQGAGSSYNEQFF.

The chain carries TRBV29-1 and TRBJ2-3; D might be TRBD2 (5 bases). V lost 4 bases and J 6 bases, leaving 8 bases between the germline ends. The CDR3 consists of 11 residues. Germline lookup yields CDR1 SQVTM and CDR2 ANQGSEA. CDR3 region: CSVAPGDTQYF. The CDR3 DNA reads TGCAGCGTTGCCCCGGGGGATACGCAGTATTTT.

This rearrangement joins TRBV19 to TRBJ2-7; D is undetermined. Looked up from germline, CDR1 is LNHDA and CDR2 is SQIVND (reference sequence). V lost 3 bases to trimming and J lost 1 base, with 10 bases between them. This CDR3 region has 14 residues. CDR3 in amino acids: CASSIDSQSYEQYF. The DNA of the CDR3 is TGTGCCAGTAGTATCGACTCTCAATCCTACGAGCAGTACTTC.

The chain has TRBV19 and TRBJ2-7; 10 nucleotides agree with TRBD1. CDR1 and CDR2 (germline): LNHDA, SQIVND (reference sequence). J lost 3 bases, V lost 5 bases, and 7 bases had no gene match. This CDR3 is 15 amino acids long. CDR3: CASSSGQGLYYEQYF. Here the CDR3 DNA reads TGTGCCAGTAGTTCGGGACAGGGGTTATACTACGAGCAGTACTTC.

The CDR3 sequence is CASSSIAGGATDTQYF. The CDR3 DNA follows: TGTGCCAGCTCATCTATAGCGGGAGGCGCCACAGATACGCAGTATTTT. This chain joins TRBV18 and TRBJ2-3; 10 positions agree with TRBD2. Trimming cost V 5 bases and J 2 bases; bases outside gene matches: 7. This CDR3 contains 16 residues. Per the germline V gene, CDR1 is KGHSH and CDR2 is LQKENI.

The gene calls are TRBV5-4 and TRBJ2-5; 9 positions match TRBD2. In germline, CDR1 is SGHNT, CDR2 YYREEE (reference sequence). This CDR3 has 15 amino acids. Trimming at V came to 2 bases and at J to 7 bases, leaving 9 bases not matched to a gene. The CDR3 here is CASSFSSGEMGTQYF. DNA of the CDR3: TGTGCCAGCAGCTTCTCTAGCGGGGAGATGGGGACCCAGTACTTC.

The chain links TRBV2 to TRBJ2-5, with 8 bases that match TRBD2. Germline values: CDR1 SNHLY, CDR2 FYNNEI. The CDR3 consists of 15 residues. V lost 3 bases and J lost 5; bases outside the gene matches: 8. CDR3: CASSDSGGAGETQYF. The CDR3 DNA sequence: TGTGCCAGCAGTGACTCGGGGGGGGCCGGGGAGACCCAGTACTTC.

This clone was recorded only once. The genes are TRBV28 and TRBJ1-5; a possible D gene is TRBD1 (5 bases). This CDR3 is built from 14 residues. Trimming took 5 bases from V and 3 from J, leaving 11 bases between them. From germline, CDR1 is MDHEN and CDR2 SYDVKM. The CDR3 bases are TGTGCCAGCAGTGACACAGGTTACAATCAGCCCCAGCATTTT. The encoded protein is CASSDTGYNQPQHF. The full variable domain, its missing parts supplied by reference TRBV28 and TRBJ1-5, is DVKVTQSSRYLVKRTGEKVFLECVQDMDHENMFWYRQDPGLGLRLIYFSYDVKMKEKGDIPEGYSVSREKKERFSLILESASTNQTSMYLCASSDTGYNQPQHFGDGTRLSIL.